The clone carrying this TCR beta chain has only one observation. Its cognate antigen is unknown. Given a much more abundant clone one base away, this may be a read error. Study-level findings and limits: Whole repertoires were not studied in the larger cohort, only one V-J beta rearrangement. Tumor-infiltrating Treg TCR alpha and beta sequences overlapped most with tumor naive CD4+ T cells, then blood naive. Tumor memory CD4+ T cell TCR gene usage clustered with blood and lymph node memory CD4+ cells and lymph node naive CD4+ cells.

The V end was cut by 4 bases, the J end by 0 bases, with 13 bases between. CDR3 size: 16 residues. Germline assignment: CDR1 SGHTA and CDR2 FQGNSA. Treg sorting used a CD4+CD25+CD127-/low gate. Full-length variable regions came from constant-region reverse primers plus semi-nested Nested Universal Primer A PCR. TCRdb re-derived calls from the 5' RACE reads in MiXCR, one entry per CDR3 protein. The table records about 59,000 distinct CDR3 sequences, 20% of them present only once. The genes are TRBV7-2 and TRBJ1-5; tentative D call: TRBD1 (5 bases). This TCR was recovered from a female donor with breast cancer. Material for sequencing was tumor-infiltrating Tregs sorted from the breast tumor. The CDR3 nucleotides are TGTGCCAGCAGCTGGTCGGGACTGGGTAGCAATCAGCCCCAGCATTTT. It yields the protein CASSWSGLGSNQPQHF.